This is a list of T cell receptor beta chains from one sample in a study of blood T cell repertoires in COVID-19. The protocol was immunoSEQ multiplex PCR, while the TCRdb copy is restricted to in-frame clones and leaves out a portion. The repertoire holds a few hundred thousand clones, approximately 89% seen once, with around 9.5% in the top ten. The specimen was PBMCs or T cells enriched from blood (not recorded which). These receptors originate from a woman between 40 and 50 years old who had recovered from COVID-19. Both conserved end residues are part of each CDR3. D genes are given only for firm matches. Clone size, where shown, is once, few, many, or a class for clones that have expanded.

j_call: TRBJ1-6
v_call: TRBV27
clone_size: -
d_call: TRBD1
cdr3_aa: CASSLRRLGQGNSPLHF
cdr3_nt: TGTGCCAGCAGTTTACGGAGGTTGGGACAGGGAAATTCACCCCTCCACTTT

j_call: TRBJ2-3
v_call: TRBV24-1
clone_size: -
d_call: TRBD2
cdr3_aa: CATSGGATDTQYF
cdr3_nt: TGTGCCACCAGCGGGGGGGCAACAGATACGCAGTATTTT

j_call: TRBJ1-5
v_call: TRBV19
clone_size: -
d_call: TRBD1
cdr3_aa: CASRTRGGTDQPQHF
cdr3_nt: TGTGCCAGTAGAACCCGAGGGGGCACGGATCAGCCCCAGCATTTT

j_call: TRBJ2-7
v_call: TRBV18
clone_size: once
d_call: TRBD1
cdr3_aa: CASSPDRPYEQYF
cdr3_nt: TGTGCCAGCTCTCCGGACAGGCCCTACGAGCAGTACTTC

j_call: TRBJ1-1
v_call: TRBV3-1/TRBV3-2
clone_size: -
d_call: -
cdr3_aa: CASSQVGGVAEAFF
cdr3_nt: TGTGCCAGCAGCCAAGTGGGGGGGGTTGCTGAAGCTTTCTTT

j_call: TRBJ1-5
v_call: TRBV6-2/TRBV6-3
clone_size: once
d_call: -
cdr3_aa: CASSYPPGHQPQHF
cdr3_nt: TGTGCCAGCAGTTACCCCCCAGGGCATCAGCCCCAGCATTTT

j_call: TRBJ2-1
v_call: TRBV11-3
clone_size: -
d_call: TRBD1
cdr3_aa: CASSLRGPEAVNEQFF
cdr3_nt: TGTGCCAGCAGCCTCAGGGGGCCCGAAGCGGTCAATGAGCAGTTCTTC

j_call: TRBJ1-5
v_call: TRBV2
clone_size: -
d_call: TRBD1
cdr3_aa: CASSGGQGLNQPQHF
cdr3_nt: TGTGCCAGCAGTGGGGGACAGGGGTTGAATCAGCCCCAGCATTTT

j_call: TRBJ2-1
v_call: TRBV6-5
clone_size: -
d_call: TRBD2
cdr3_aa: CASSLGLAAYNEQFF
cdr3_nt: TGTGCCAGCAGCTTGGGACTAGCGGCCTACAATGAGCAGTTCTTC

j_call: TRBJ2-1
v_call: TRBV7-3
clone_size: -
d_call: -
cdr3_aa: CASSLAGRYNEQFF
cdr3_nt: TGTGCCAGCAGCTTAGCGGGACGCTACAATGAGCAGTTCTTC

j_call: TRBJ2-7
v_call: TRBV18
clone_size: -
d_call: -
cdr3_aa: CASSPPDGTYEQYF
cdr3_nt: TGTGCCAGCTCACCACCAGACGGGACCTACGAGCAGTACTTC

j_call: TRBJ2-2
v_call: TRBV5-1
clone_size: -
d_call: TRBD1
cdr3_aa: CASSRDRGDAGELFF
cdr3_nt: TGCGCCAGCAGCCGGGACAGGGGGGATGCCGGGGAGCTGTTTTTT

j_call: TRBJ2-2
v_call: TRBV5-1
clone_size: once
d_call: TRBD1
cdr3_aa: CASSFDRETGELFF
cdr3_nt: TGCGCCAGCAGCTTCGACAGGGAAACCGGGGAGCTGTTTTTT

j_call: TRBJ1-1
v_call: TRBV5-1
clone_size: once
d_call: -
cdr3_aa: CASSSWSAGVTTEAFF
cdr3_nt: TGCGCCAGCAGCTCATGGTCGGCAGGGGTGACCACTGAAGCTTTCTTT

j_call: TRBJ1-6
v_call: TRBV14
clone_size: -
d_call: -
cdr3_aa: CASSQSFNSPLHF
cdr3_nt: TGTGCCAGCAGCCAGTCTTTTAATTCACCCCTCCACTTT

j_call: TRBJ2-7
v_call: TRBV7-2
clone_size: -
d_call: TRBD1
cdr3_aa: CASSLDGDSYYEQYF
cdr3_nt: TGTGCCAGCAGCTTAGATGGGGACAGCTACTACGAGCAGTACTTC

j_call: TRBJ1-5
v_call: TRBV5-8
clone_size: -
d_call: -
cdr3_aa: CASSLFGPLLNQPQHF
cdr3_nt: TGTGCCAGCAGCTTGTTTGGGCCTTTACTCAATCAGCCCCAGCATTTT

j_call: TRBJ2-3
v_call: TRBV5-1
clone_size: -
d_call: TRBD2
cdr3_aa: CASSLGLAGGRTDTQYF
cdr3_nt: TGCGCCAGCAGCTTGGGACTAGCGGGGGGTCGCACAGATACGCAGTATTTT

j_call: TRBJ2-5
v_call: TRBV30
clone_size: -
d_call: TRBD2
cdr3_aa: CAWSLGLAGVETQYF
cdr3_nt: TGTGCCTGGAGTCTCGGACTAGCGGGTGTAGAGACCCAGTACTTC

j_call: TRBJ2-2
v_call: TRBV11-2
clone_size: -
d_call: TRBD2
cdr3_aa: CASSSLAGGANTGELFF
cdr3_nt: TGTGCCAGCAGCTCCCTAGCGGGAGGGGCGAACACCGGGGAGCTGTTTTTT